These 20 T cell receptor beta chains originate from one sample sequenced in a study of CD8+ T cells in alopecia areata. Indicated treatment: oral pan-JAK inhibitor, 5-10 mg twice daily. RNA was extracted and reverse transcribed into cDNA as the sequencing template. TCRdb's copy holds only in-frame clones and misses some; the assay was immunoSEQ multiplex PCR. The table has 200,000 to 250,000 clones, around 57% seen once. The sample was CD4+ T cells sorted from blood, taken at week 4, from a patient treated with tofacitinib. These receptors were collected from a human donor with alopecia areata.

The table lists this clone with a count of one. The J gene is TRBJ2-7, the V gene TRBV5-6; D remains ambiguous. The V gene's germline CDR1 is SGHDT and CDR2 YYEEEE. This CDR3 contains 14 residues. Trimming pared 4 bases from V and 2 bases from J, leaving 13 bases between. The CDR3 DNA reads TGTGCCAGCAGCCCCCTGGACCCCCCCTACGAGCAGTACTTC. This sequence encodes CASSPLDPPYEQYF.

This clone showed up just a few times. The rearrangement uses TRBV7-9 and TRBJ2-1; D may be TRBD1 (6 bases). The CDR3 consists of 15 residues. Germline V gives CDR1 SEHNR, CDR2 FQNEAQ (reference sequence). Trimming removed 0 bases from V and 3 bases from J, with 9 bases in between. The CDR3 spells CASSLAGALYNEQFF. For the CDR3, the DNA is TGTGCCAGCAGCTTAGCGGGGGCCCTCTACAATGAGCAGTTCTTC.

This clone has only a few counts. The chain has TRBV11-2 and TRBJ1-6; 7 bases match TRBD1. CDR3 size: 15 residues. Per germline, CDR1 SGHAT and CDR2 FQNNGV. The V segment lost 0 bases and the J segment 7 bases; nucleotides outside the gene matches: 3. CDR3 residues: CASSLDPRGNSPLHF. The CDR3 nucleotides are TGTGCCAGCAGCTTAGATCCCAGGGGGAATTCACCCCTCCACTTT.

The chain links TRBV30 to TRBJ1-2, with 7 bases aligning to TRBD1. Germline CDR1 GTSNPN, CDR2 SVGIG (reference sequence). The length of the CDR3 is 13 residues. V shed 1 base, J shed 7 bases, and the junction held 6 bases outside the gene matches. CDR3 sequence: CAWSGGTATGYTF. The CDR3 bases are TGTGCCTGGAGTGGAGGGACAGCTACTGGCTACACCTTC.

This clone was counted only a few times. V and J are TRBV29-1 and TRBJ1-4; no clear D. Trimming left V 6 bases short and J 3 bases short, with 8 bases between. This CDR3 is 12 amino acids long. CDR1 is SQVTM and CDR2 is ANQGSEA in the germline V gene. CDR3: CSVSHANEKLFF. For the CDR3, the DNA is TGCAGCGTATCACACGCTAATGAAAAACTGTTTTTT.

The CDR3 loop is CSVSTGTGDQPQHF. The CDR3 region has the DNA TGCAGCGTTTCGACCGGGACAGGGGATCAGCCCCAGCATTTT. The chain is built from TRBV29-1 and TRBJ1-5, with 10 nucleotides matching TRBD1. J lost 5 bases, V lost 5 bases, and 6 bases had no gene match. The CDR3 is 14 amino acids. CDR1 SQVTM and CDR2 ANQGSEA come from the germline V gene.

This chain connects TRBV5-1 to TRBJ1-5, with 7 nucleotides matching TRBD1. V lost 5 bases to trimming and J lost 1 base; unmatched junction nucleotides: 3. This CDR3 has 14 amino acids. Germline values: CDR1 SGHRS, CDR2 YFSETQ. The CDR3 region has the DNA TGCGCCAGCAGTGAGGGGGCGAGCAATCAGCCCCAGCATTTT. This encodes CASSEGASNQPQHF.

The chain joins TRBV25-1 to TRBJ1-2; the D is unclear. In germline, CDR1 is MGHDK, CDR2 SYGVNS. V was shortened by 3 bases and J by 3 bases, with 5 bases between the two germline ends. CDR3 size: 12 residues. This chain's CDR3 is CASSEAYYGYTF. For the CDR3, the DNA is TGTGCCAGCAGTGAGGCATACTATGGCTACACCTTC.

The chain combines TRBV25-1 with TRBJ1-6; D is undetermined. The CDR3 is 12 residues long. CDR1 MGHDK and CDR2 SYGVNS come from the germline V gene. Between the trimmed V and J ends, which lost 7 bases and 10 bases, there was a span of 11 bases. The CDR3 region is CASNRAVSPLHF. The CDR3 DNA follows: TGTGCCAGCAATAGAGCCGTATCACCCCTCCACTTT.

This chain uses TRBV29-1 with TRBJ2-6; D not certain. V lost 6 bases and J 3 bases, leaving 18 bases between the germline ends. The CDR3 has 16 residues. Germline CDR1 reads SQVTM; CDR2 reads ANQGSEA. DNA for the CDR3: TGCAGCGTCACCTCTCTGAGTCGCTTTGGGGCCAACGTCCTGACTTTC. Translating gives CSVTSLSRFGANVLTF.

This clone was detected a few times. The chain employs TRBV7-2 and TRBJ1-4; tentatively, D is TRBD1 (6 bases). Germline V CDR1 and CDR2: SGHTA, FQGNSA. This CDR3 spans 16 amino acids. The V end lost 1 base, the J end lost 8 bases, and 17 bases lay between the germline ends. CDR3 amino acids: CASSLDLPGEQEKLFF. Here the CDR3 DNA reads TGTGCCAGCAGCTTAGATCTCCCAGGGGAGCAGGAAAAACTGTTTTTT. The full variable domain, in which reference TRBV7-2 and TRBJ1-4 provide the parts outside the CDR3, is GAGVSQSPSNKVTEKGKDVELRCDPISGHTALYWYRQSLGQGLEFLIYFQGNSAPDKSGLPSDRFSAERTGGSVSTLTIQRTQQEDSAVYLCASSLDLPGEQEKLFFGSGTQLSVL.

The CDR3 here is CSAREGKLFF. The CDR3, as DNA: TGCAGTGCTAGAGAGGGAAAACTGTTTTTT. The gene calls are TRBV20-1 and TRBJ1-4, with D uncertain. The CDR3 runs to 10 residues. The V end was cut by 0 bases, the J end by 10 bases, with 3 bases between. Germline-derived CDR1 and CDR2 are DFQATT and SNEGSKA (reference sequence).

This sequence joins TRBV15 and TRBJ2-7; D may be TRBD2 (6 bases). The CDR3 covers 15 residues. V shed 3 bases and J shed 0 bases, with 12 bases lying between them. Germline V lookup: CDR1 LNHNV, CDR2 YYDKDF (reference sequence). The CDR3 DNA reads TGTGCCACCAGCAGTTCGCCCGGGGGCTCCTACGAGCAGTACTTC. This sequence encodes CATSSSPGGSYEQYF.

The chain is built from TRBV29-1 and TRBJ2-7; unclear D gene. Trimming removed 5 bases at V and 3 bases at J, with 20 bases between. The germline CDR1 and CDR2 sequences are SQVTM and ANQGSEA. The CDR3 length is 15 residues. CDR3 amino acids: CSVKTNHKSYYEQYF. The CDR3 nucleotides are TGCAGCGTTAAAACCAACCACAAGTCGTACTACGAGCAGTACTTC.

The rearrangement joins TRBV5-6 to TRBJ2-1, with D unclear. Germline CDR1 and CDR2: SGHDT and YYEEEE. This CDR3 is 11 amino acids long. V was pared by 4 bases and J by 10 bases, with 9 bases between. Here the CDR3 reads CASSTVREQFF. DNA for the CDR3: TGTGCCAGCAGCACGGTACGGGAGCAGTTCTTC.

The CDR3 DNA reads as TGCGCCAGCAGCCAAGAATGGTCGTCCAGGGACTATGGCTACACCTTC. Protein product: CASSQEWSSRDYGYTF. The gene calls are TRBV4-3 and TRBJ1-2, with D maybe TRBD1 (5 bases). Germline values: CDR1 LGHNA, CDR2 YSLEER. Trimming cost V 0 bases and J 3 bases, with 14 bases left between them. CDR3 length equals 16 residues.

The chain uses TRBV2 and TRBJ2-7; D is possibly TRBD1 (6 bases). CDR1 is SNHLY, CDR2 FYNNEI, per germline. V lost 3 bases, J lost 4 bases, and 10 bases lay in between. The CDR3 runs 13 residues. CDR3 DNA sequence: TGTGCCAGCAGTGATCAGACAGGATACGAGCAGTACTTC. The encoded protein is CASSDQTGYEQYF.

This clone was observed a handful of times. The CDR3 loop reads CASSQVGSLYGYTF. CDR3 DNA: TGTGCCAGCAGCCAAGTTGGGTCTTTATATGGCTACACCTTC. This chain uses TRBV14 with TRBJ1-2; no clear D. V was shortened by 1 base and J by 5 bases, with 11 bases between the two germline ends. Germline CDR1 is SGHDN and CDR2 is FVKESK. The length of the CDR3 is 14 residues.

The J gene is TRBJ1-2, the V gene TRBV7-2; 7 bases line up with TRBD1. The CDR3 extends over 15 amino acids. V gave up 5 bases and J gave up 4 bases; unmatched junction bases: 10. CDR1 is SGHTA, CDR2 FQGNSA, per germline. CDR3 sequence: CASSRGQVRTYGYTF. The CDR3 DNA sequence: TGTGCCAGCAGCAGAGGACAGGTCCGCACCTATGGCTACACCTTC.

This clone has just one count. The V and J genes are TRBV2 and TRBJ1-2; no clear D gene. The CDR3 has 13 amino acids. V gave up 4 bases and J gave up 4 bases, with 10 bases separating them. In germline, CDR1 is SNHLY, CDR2 FYNNEI. DNA for the CDR3: TGTGCCAGCAGTGGGTCCCCCTCCTATGGCTACACCTTC. Its translation is CASSGSPSYGYTF.